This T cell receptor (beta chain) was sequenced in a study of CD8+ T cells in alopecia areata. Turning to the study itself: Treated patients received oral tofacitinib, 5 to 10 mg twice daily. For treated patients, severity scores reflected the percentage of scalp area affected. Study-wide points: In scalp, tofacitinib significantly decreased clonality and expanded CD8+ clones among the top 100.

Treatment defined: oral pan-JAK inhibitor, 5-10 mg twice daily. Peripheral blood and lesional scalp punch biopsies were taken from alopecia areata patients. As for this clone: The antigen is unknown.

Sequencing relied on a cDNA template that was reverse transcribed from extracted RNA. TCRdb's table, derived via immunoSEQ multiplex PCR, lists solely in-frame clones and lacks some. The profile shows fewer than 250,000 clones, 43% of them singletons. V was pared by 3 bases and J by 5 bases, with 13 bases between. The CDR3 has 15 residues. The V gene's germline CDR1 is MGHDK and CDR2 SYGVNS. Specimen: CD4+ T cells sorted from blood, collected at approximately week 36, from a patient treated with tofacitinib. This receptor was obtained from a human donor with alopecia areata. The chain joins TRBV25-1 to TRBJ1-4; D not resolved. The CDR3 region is CASSDRPGVNEKLFF. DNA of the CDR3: TGTGCCAGCAGTGACCGGCCCGGCGTAAATGAAAAACTGTTTTTT.